This T cell receptor beta chain was profiled in a study of blood T cells in healthy people across ages. Findings and limits, study-wide: Diversity figures based on one million T cells were deemed too low.

Alongside a J-beta primer mix, a sample-barcoded 5' primer served in a second PCR lasting about 6 to 11 cycles. From the 5' RACE reads, TCRdb called clonotypes with MiXCR, one entry per CDR3 protein. The table has hundreds of thousands of distinct CDR3 sequences, 58% seen once. Per sample, a minimum of 6 million PBMCs were isolated. In this sample, this clonotype turned up many times. Its antigen is not known. The origin of this receptor is a young man in good health. The sequenced sample was blood.

This CDR3 is CASSLGNYGYTF. CDR3 nucleotides: TGTGCCAGCAGCTTAGGGAACTATGGCTACACCTTC. The chain uses TRBV28 and TRBJ1-2, with unresolved D. The CDR3 is made up of 12 amino acids. Between the trimmed V and J ends, which lost 6 bases and 2 bases, there was a span of 7 bases. CDR1 and CDR2 (germline): MDHEN, SYDVKM.